This TCR beta chain stems from a study of neoadjuvant anti-PD-1 for oral cavity cancer. Study overall: Nivolumab at 3 mg/kg was mostly given biweekly, three to four doses, pre-surgery.

With 5 bases removed from V and 5 bases from J, the gap between germline ends came to 16 bases. The CDR3 contains 15 residues. Germline CDR1 and CDR2: SGHAT and FQDESV (reference sequence). Time point of the sample: after neoadjuvant nivolumab, at surgical resection. Patients were newly diagnosed with stage II-IVA oral cavity squamous cell carcinoma without prior systemic or radiation treatment. Six replicates per PBMC sample, mostly from 480 ng of genomic DNA. The assay was immunoSEQ multiplex PCR, and TCRdb's table has in-frame clones only and misses some. The profile shows over 13,000 clones, roughly 82% of them singletons. This clone occurred a few times.

V usage is TRBV11-1 and J usage is TRBJ2-1, with a possible D match to TRBD1 (5 bases). The material was PBMCs, obtained after nivolumab (anti-PD-1) treatment. This clonotype was sampled from a person aged 40-85 years with oral cavity squamous cell carcinoma. The CDR3 coding sequence is TGTGCCAGCAGCGCCCTGCAGGGTAGTAACAATGAGCAGTTCTTC. This translates into CASSALQGSNNEQFF.